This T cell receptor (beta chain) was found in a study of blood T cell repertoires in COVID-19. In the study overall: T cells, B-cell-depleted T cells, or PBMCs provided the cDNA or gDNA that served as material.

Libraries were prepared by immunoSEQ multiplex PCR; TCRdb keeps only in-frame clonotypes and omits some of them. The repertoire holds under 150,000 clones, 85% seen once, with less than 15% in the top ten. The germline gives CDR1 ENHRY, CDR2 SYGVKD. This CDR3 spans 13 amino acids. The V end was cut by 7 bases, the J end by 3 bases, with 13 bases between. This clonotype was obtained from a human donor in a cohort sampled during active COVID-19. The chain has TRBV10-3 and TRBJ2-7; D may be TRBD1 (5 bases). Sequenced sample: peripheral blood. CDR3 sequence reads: CAITLDRDYEQYF. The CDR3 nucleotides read TGTGCCATCACCCTCGACAGAGACTACGAGCAGTACTTC.